This TCR beta chain was observed in a study of glioma-infiltrating T cells. The iRepertoire nested amplicon-rescue multiplex PCR amplified TCR alpha and beta CDR3s from RNA. Tissue mRNA or PBMC total RNA, roughly 100-400 ng, went into one-step reverse transcription and amplification. TCRdb processed the multiplex PCR reads anew with MiXCR; each CDR3 protein has one entry. The sample has fewer than 200,000 distinct CDR3 sequences; around 42% are singletons. Germline CDR1 is SNHLY and CDR2 is FYNNEI. The ends were cut back, 5 bases at V and 4 bases at J, with 9 bases in the middle. The CDR3 covers 12 residues. This clonotype was seen only once. Its antigen remains unknown. A read error is possible here, since a much larger clone lies one base away. General study findings and limits: CDR3 overlap between tissue and blood was very small. Non-neoplastic patients had below-expected tissue-blood divergence, while all gliomas exceeded expectation.

The specimen sequenced was glioma tissue, nonneoplastic brain tissue, or PBMCs (not recorded which). This TCR came from a human donor with low-grade glioma or glioblastoma, undergoing nonglioma brain surgery, or in good health (not recorded which). V usage is TRBV2 and J usage is TRBJ2-7; D ambiguous. The CDR3 region is CASSYGPYEQYF. The CDR3 nucleotides read TGTGCCAGCAGTTACGGCCCATACGAGCAGTACTTC.